The clone carrying this TCR beta chain has a count of ten or more. The CDR3 length is 14 residues. Trimming took off 2 bases at V and 1 base at J, with 9 bases between the two ends. CDR1 is SGHRS, CDR2 YFSETQ, per germline. Preparing the TCRbeta library involved the use of unique molecular identifiers. Each CDR3 protein gets one entry after TCRdb re-called the PCR reads with MiXCR. Found here are about 200,000 distinct CDR3 sequences, roughly 15% of them singletons; the top ten hold about 12%. The entry originates in a study of T-cell reconstitution after alpha-beta-depleted transplantation in children.

The source material was PBMCs from the stem cell graft donor, sampled from the stem cell graft. This clonotype was obtained from a human donor who donated a stem cell graft to a child with acute lymphoblastic leukemia. The rearrangement uses TRBV5-1 and TRBJ1-1; TRBD1 might be the D (6 bases). The CDR3 loop reads CASSFRTENTEAFF. In nucleotides, the CDR3 is TGCGCCAGCAGCTTCCGGACAGAGAACACTGAAGCTTTCTTT.